A single T cell receptor beta chain is shown here with its context. The antigen is not known. The data belong to a study of cytomegalovirus exposure and HLA in healthy donors. The overall study: Earlier work reported some 110 million unique TCR beta sequences from 150 million to 200 million T cells. Findings and caveats of the study: Per a later analysis, 16,951 TCR beta sequences showed association with HLA alleles at 0.05 false discovery rate. Analysis performed later showed TCR beta chains linked to HLA being more clonally expanded than equally common others. Researchers had no immune exposure information except CMV serostatus available.

Germline lookup yields CDR1 SGHNT and CDR2 YYREEE (reference sequence). Unmatched junction bases numbered 6, after V lost 5 bases and J lost 2 bases. The CDR3 has 14 amino acids. This PCR relied on a set of 60 Vbeta primers and 13 Jbeta primers. Libraries were prepared by immunoSEQ multiplex PCR; TCRdb keeps only in-frame clonotypes and omits some of them. The table includes roughly 110,000 clones, roughly 82% detected once. This TCR came from a male donor in good health and CMV-seropositive. Sample: PBMCs. The chain carries TRBV5-4 and TRBJ2-7; 8 bases align to TRBD2. CDR3: CASRDLAGTYEQYF. The CDR3 coding sequence is TGTGCCAGCAGGGATTTAGCGGGAACCTACGAGCAGTACTTC.